This passage covers 9 T cell receptor beta chains from one sample sequenced in a study of blood T cell repertoires in COVID-19. Profiling relied on immunoSEQ multiplex PCR, and the TCRdb table lists in-frame clones only, not all of them. The table shows 80,000 to 95,000 clones, with roughly 80% occurring only once. Sequenced material: peripheral blood. The source of these receptors is a woman over 75 with active or convalescent COVID-19.

This chain joins TRBV29-1 and TRBJ2-3; 8 bases are shared with TRBD1. This CDR3 comprises 14 residues. Trimming at V came to 2 bases and at J to 1 base, leaving 2 bases not matched to a gene. Per germline, CDR1 SQVTM and CDR2 ANQGSEA. The CDR3 DNA is TGCAGCGTTGAATCAGGGGGCCGCACAGATACGCAGTATTTT. Protein product: CSVESGGRTDTQYF.

This clone has a handful of counts. The chain employs TRBV5-6 and TRBJ2-5; maybe TRBD2 (5 bases). The length of the CDR3 is 13 residues. Germline V CDR1 and CDR2: SGHDT, YYEEEE. The V end lost 0 bases, the J end lost 5 bases, and 8 bases lay between the germline ends. CDR3 in amino acids: CASSLVSGETQYF. The CDR3 DNA reads TGTGCCAGCAGCTTGGTGTCGGGGGAGACCCAGTACTTC. Together with reference TRBV5-6 and TRBJ2-5, the CDR3 gives the full variable domain: DAGVTQSPTHLIKTRGQQVTLRCSPKSGHDTVSWYQQALGQGPQFIFQYYEEEERQRGNFPDRFSGHQFPNYSSELNVNALLLGDSALYLCASSLVSGETQYFGPGTRLLVL.

Only a few counts were recorded for this clone. The J gene is TRBJ2-7, the V gene TRBV11-2; 9 nucleotides line up with TRBD2. CDR3 size: 13 residues. V dropped 5 bases and J dropped 12; count of bases not matched to a gene: 11. CDR1 SGHAT and CDR2 FQNNGV come from the germline V gene. The CDR3 region is CASSAAGGRARYF. As DNA, the CDR3 is TGTGCCAGCAGCGCCGCGGGCGGGAGGGCGAGGTACTTC.

V gene TRBV5-1 combines with J gene TRBJ1-1, with 8 bases fitting TRBD1. CDR1 and CDR2 from the germline V gene are SGHRS and YFSETQ. The V and J ends lost 4 bases and 0 bases, in that order; junction bases with no gene match: 8. The length of the CDR3 is 16 residues. The CDR3 sequence is CASSDGGTGLNTEAFF. CDR3 bases: TGCGCCAGCAGCGACGGAGGGACAGGCTTGAACACTGAAGCTTTCTTT.

V gene TRBV5-1 combines with J gene TRBJ2-1; perhaps TRBD2 as D (6 bases). Looked up from germline, CDR1 is SGHRS and CDR2 is YFSETQ. The CDR3 loop spans 14 amino acids. Trimming removed 2 bases at V and 9 bases at J, with 15 bases between. The chain's CDR3 is CASSLDSREGEQFF. Here the CDR3 DNA reads TGCGCCAGCAGCTTAGACTCGCGGGAAGGTGAGCAGTTCTTC.

The chain carries TRBV30 and TRBJ2-7, with D perhaps TRBD1 (5 bases). The V gene's germline CDR1 is GTSNPN and CDR2 SVGIG (reference sequence). The CDR3 totals 15 residues. The germline V and J ends were trimmed by 5 bases and 5 bases, with 22 bases remaining between them. For the CDR3, the DNA is TGTGCCTGGGGACGAAAGGGGATAGGAGTTCACGAGCAGTACTTC. It is translated as CAWGRKGIGVHEQYF. Full variable domain (outside the CDR3, taken from reference TRBV30 and TRBJ2-7): SQTIHQWPATLVQPVGSPLSLECTVEGTSNPNLYWYRQAAGRGLQLLFYSVGIGQISSEVPQNLSASRPQDRQFILSSKKLLLSDSGFYLCAWGRKGIGVHEQYFGPGTRLTVT.

The chain uses TRBV7-2 and TRBJ2-7; D unclear. The CDR3 extends over 13 amino acids. Trimming removed 5 bases from V and 0 bases from J, with 8 bases in between. Germline V gene lookup returns CDR1 SGHTA and CDR2 FQGNSA. This CDR3 reads CASSVPSSYEQYF. The CDR3 region has the DNA TGTGCCAGCAGCGTCCCGAGCTCCTACGAGCAGTACTTC.

The chain recombines TRBV29-1 with TRBJ1-2, with 7 bases identical to TRBD1. Germline values: CDR1 SQVTM, CDR2 ANQGSEA. This CDR3 contains 13 residues. V trimming: 7 bases; J trimming: 0 bases; junction bases outside the gene matches: 5. The CDR3 sequence: CSAMGQTNYGYTF. The DNA for the CDR3 is TGCAGCGCCATGGGACAGACTAACTATGGCTACACCTTC.

The rearrangement uses TRBV4-1 and TRBJ2-3; D is perhaps TRBD2 (6 bases). V was clipped by 3 bases and J by 8 bases, with 21 bases between them. This CDR3 spans 16 amino acids. Germline assignment: CDR1 MGHRA and CDR2 YSYEKL. This CDR3 reads CASSQLEAGPQPTQYF. In DNA form, the CDR3 reads TGCGCCAGCAGCCAGCTTGAGGCGGGGCCACAGCCTACGCAGTATTTT.